This T cell receptor (beta chain) was captured by sequencing in a study of cytomegalovirus exposure and HLA in healthy donors. Findings of the study overall: The authors later found HLA-associated TCR beta chains more clonally expanded than equally common others. It is likely that the observed cluster of highly shared sequence variants was a sequencing artifact.

The PCR ran on 60 Vbeta and 13 Jbeta primers. The method was immunoSEQ multiplex PCR; TCRdb's version includes in-frame clones alone and lacks a portion of them. Of 120,000 or so clones listed, roughly 80% are singletons. The CDR3 runs 13 residues. A word on this clone: Its specificity is unknown.

Donors were ostensibly healthy at sampling, although undocumented immune exposures were probable. The clonotype was recovered from a man in his thirties or forties in good health and CMV-seronegative. The genes are TRBV21-1 and TRBJ1-6. TRBV21-1 is described as a pseudogene. The sequenced sample consisted of PBMCs. The CDR3 is CASRRRDNSPLHF. Written as DNA, the CDR3 is TGTGCCAGCAGGCGGAGAGATAATTCACCCCTCCACTTT.